The 10 T cell receptor beta chains below come from one sample, sequenced in a study of T cells in Graves' hyperthyroidism and ophthalmopathy. Authors of the study amplified TCR beta CDR3 regions from RNA transcripts. The HTBI set primed first-round TCR CDR3 RT-PCR. TCRdb processed the multiplex PCR reads anew with MiXCR; each CDR3 protein has one entry. The sample records 300,000 to 400,000 distinct CDR3 sequences, under 25% being singletons. The sample taken for sequencing was blood. These TCRs come from a woman aged 50 to 65 with Graves' hyperthyroidism.

Many counts were recorded for this clonotype. This chain uses TRBV20-1 with TRBJ2-1; 10 nucleotides agree with TRBD2. The V segment lost 3 bases and the J segment 5 bases; nucleotides outside the gene matches: 7. CDR1 is DFQATT and CDR2 is SNEGSKA in the germline V gene (reference sequence). The length of the CDR3 is 15 residues. The CDR3 DNA is TGCAGTGCTAGGCTAGCGGGAGCGGGCGACAATGAGCAGTTCTTC. Its translation is CSARLAGAGDNEQFF.

This clonotype was recorded many times. V usage is TRBV27 and J usage is TRBJ2-3; tentatively, D is TRBD1 (5 bases). Trimming left V 4 bases short and J 2 bases short, with 16 bases between. CDR1 and CDR2 (germline): MNHEY, SMNVEV (reference sequence). The CDR3 has 16 amino acids. The DNA of the CDR3 is TGTGCCAGCAGTTCTACCTCGTGGGGCGACACAGATACGCAGTATTTT. Its translation is CASSSTSWGDTDTQYF.

This clonotype was seen many times. The DNA for the CDR3 is TGTGCCAGCAGCCGGCAGGGAGCTAACTATGGCTACACCTTC. Translated, it gives CASSRQGANYGYTF. The gene calls are TRBV14 and TRBJ1-2, with D tentatively TRBD1 (5 bases). The CDR3 length is 14 residues. The V and J ends lost 4 bases and 0 bases respectively, with 9 bases between them. The germline gives CDR1 SGHDN, CDR2 FVKESK.

This clonotype was picked up many times. The rearrangement links TRBV28 to TRBJ2-1, with D possibly called TRBD1 or TRBD2 (5 bases each). V was cut by 3 bases and J by 8 bases, with 11 bases left in between. Per germline, CDR1 MDHEN and CDR2 SYDVKM. The CDR3 covers 13 residues. The CDR3 here is CASSLGRGDEQFF. The CDR3 DNA follows: TGTGCCAGCAGTTTGGGTAGGGGAGATGAGCAGTTCTTC.

This clonotype was observed at least ten times. The CDR3, as DNA: TGTGCCAGCAGTTTCCCCAGGTGGAGAGCTAACTATGGCTACACCTTC. Protein sequence: CASSFPRWRANYGYTF. This chain links TRBV28 with TRBJ1-2; no clear D gene. Germline V gene sequence: CDR1 MDHEN, CDR2 SYDVKM. The V end was cut by 3 bases, the J end by 0 bases, with 14 bases between. CDR3 length: 16 residues.

In this sample, this clonotype turned up many times. V and J are TRBV28 and TRBJ2-1, with D perhaps being TRBD1 or TRBD2 (5 bases each). Trimming stripped 6 bases from V and 15 bases from J, with 15 bases between. Germline values: CDR1 MDHEN, CDR2 SYDVKM. The CDR3 runs 11 residues. CDR3 sequence reads: CASRGTARTFF. The DNA for the CDR3 is TGTGCCAGCAGAGGGACCGCTCGGACGTTCTTC.

At least ten counts were recorded for this clonotype. J is TRBJ2-1 and V is TRBV20-1; TRBD2 agrees at 10 bases. The CDR3 has 15 amino acids. V lost 3 bases and J lost 1; bases outside the gene matches: 3. CDR1 and CDR2 (germline): DFQATT, SNEGSKA (reference sequence). The CDR3 region has the DNA TGCAGTGCTAGGCTTAGCGGGAGGTCCTACAATGAGCAGTTCTTC. It translates to CSARLSGRSYNEQFF.

This clonotype was seen repeatedly, ten times or more. J is TRBJ2-7 and V is TRBV15, with TRBD2 identical over 8 bases. This CDR3 has 16 residues. CDR1 is LNHNV and CDR2 is YYDKDF in the germline V gene (reference sequence). With 0 bases clipped from V and 1 base from J, the junction kept 5 bases outside the gene matches. The CDR3 loop is CATSRDLVAGSYEQYF. CDR3 nucleotide sequence: TGTGCCACCAGCAGAGATCTAGTAGCGGGGTCCTACGAGCAGTACTTC.

This clonotype was recorded a few times. The chain links TRBV2 to TRBJ1-1, with 7 positions matching TRBD1. J was trimmed by 1 base and V by 4 bases; bases with no gene match: 9. CDR3 length equals 16 residues. CDR1 and CDR2 (germline): SNHLY, FYNNEI. In DNA form, the CDR3 reads TGTGCCAGCAGTGCACAGGACAGGCGCACGAACACTGAAGCTTTCTTT. Translation gives CASSAQDRRTNTEAFF.

The chain uses TRBV6-1 and TRBJ2-5; TRBD2 matches at 12 bases. The CDR3 covers 15 residues. Germline V gives CDR1 MNHNS, CDR2 SASEGT. V lost 2 bases, J lost 2 bases, and 0 bases stayed unmatched. The CDR3: CASSELAGGQETQYF. The CDR3 DNA reads as TGTGCCAGCAGTGAACTAGCGGGGGGGCAAGAGACCCAGTACTTC.